This entry lists 21 T cell receptor beta chains sequenced from one sample in a study of monozygotic twins with inflammatory bowel disease. TCRdb reprocessed the 5' RACE reads and keeps a single row for each CDR3 protein, giving no DNA. In total, the table holds fewer than 400,000 distinct CDR3 sequences. Material: blood. All receptors derive from a human donor with ulcerative colitis or Crohn's disease, or a healthy co-twin of an affected twin (not recorded which).

The chain joins TRBV20-1 to TRBJ2-7; without DNA, the TCRdb call of TRBD2 cannot be checked. Germline assignment: CDR1 DFQATT and CDR2 SNEGSKA (reference sequence). The CDR3 totals 13 residues. The CDR3 loop reads CSASTSLVGEQYF.

This CDR3 reads CASSQGQINTEAFF. The chain carries TRBV4-3 and TRBJ1-1. This CDR3 has 14 amino acids. CDR1 LGHNA and CDR2 YSLEER come from the germline V gene.

V gene TRBV12-3 or TRBV12-4 combines with J gene TRBJ1-2. This CDR3 is built from 12 residues. The CDR3: CASSRRNYGYTF.

V gene TRBV7-9 combines with J gene TRBJ2-5. In germline, CDR1 is SEHNR, CDR2 FQNEAQ (reference sequence). This CDR3 comprises 15 residues. This CDR3 reads CASSQTFGASGTQYF.

The rearrangement uses TRBV11-2 and TRBJ1-6. CDR3 size: 15 residues. Germline values: CDR1 SGHAT, CDR2 FQNNGV. CDR3 protein: CASSLGVSGSSPLHF.

This chain links TRBV6-1 with TRBJ1-5. The germline V gene encodes CDR1 MNHNS and CDR2 SASEGT. This CDR3 region has 16 residues. The CDR3 region is CASSVGRSPSNQPQHF.

The chain has TRBV9 and TRBJ2-5; TCRdb outputs TRBD2, but without DNA this stays unchecked. This CDR3 comprises 15 residues. Germline CDR1 and CDR2: SGDLS and YYNGEE. Here the CDR3 reads CASSVGLAGGSGQYF.

The chain carries TRBV18 and TRBJ1-2. Germline CDR1 and CDR2: KGHSH and LQKENI. The CDR3 runs to 13 residues. CDR3 amino acids: CASSPGPDYGYTF.

This chain joins TRBV3-1 and TRBJ2-7; TCRdb reports TRBD2, a call that lacks DNA to check it against. Germline-derived CDR1 and CDR2 are LGHDT and YNNKEL (reference sequence). This CDR3 is built from 14 residues. The CDR3 loop is CASSQDGRRGEQYF.

This rearrangement joins TRBV19 to TRBJ2-3; TCRdb lists TRBD1, though no DNA is available to test this call. The CDR3 spans 14 residues. CDR1 and CDR2 (germline): LNHDA, SQIVND (reference sequence). CDR3 region: CASSNRVGTDTQYF.

The chain combines TRBV29-1 with TRBJ2-2; the D gene TCRdb calls, TRBD2, cannot be checked with no DNA. From germline, CDR1 is SQVTM and CDR2 ANQGSEA. The CDR3 loop spans 12 amino acids. CDR3 residues: CSVRDQPGELFF.

The chain links TRBV18 to TRBJ1-5; as DNA is missing, the TRBD1 call by TCRdb cannot be tested. CDR3 size: 16 residues. Germline CDR1 reads KGHSH; CDR2 reads LQKENI. The CDR3: CASSPDSHYSNQPQHF.

This sequence joins TRBV10-3 and TRBJ2-1; TCRdb reports TRBD2, a call that lacks DNA to check it against. Germline V gene sequence: CDR1 ENHRY, CDR2 SYGVKD. This CDR3 is built from 14 residues. The CDR3 sequence is CAISLAATYNEQFF.

The V gene is TRBV12-3 or TRBV12-4, the J gene TRBJ2-1. This CDR3 is 12 amino acids long. The CDR3 reads CASSLAGTEQFF.

J is TRBJ2-5 and V is TRBV18; TCRdb designates TRBD1, a call that cannot be tested without DNA. The CDR3 has 15 residues. Per germline, CDR1 KGHSH and CDR2 LQKENI. The CDR3 sequence: CASSPLDRGRETQYF.

The chain recombines TRBV10-2 with TRBJ2-3. CDR1 is WSHSY, CDR2 SAAADI, per germline. This CDR3 is 11 amino acids long. CDR3 sequence reads: CASREADTQYF.

The CDR3 loop is CASSQEWTQETQYF. The chain joins TRBV4-2 to TRBJ2-5. This CDR3 is built from 14 residues. Germline V CDR1 and CDR2: LGHNA, YNFKEQ.

V and J are TRBV20-1 and TRBJ1-1; TCRdb's D gene call, TRBD1, goes unchecked for lack of DNA. This CDR3 region has 15 residues. The V gene's germline CDR1 is DFQATT and CDR2 SNEGSKA (reference sequence). This CDR3 is CSATRGVVMNTEAFF.

The CDR3 spells CASSYLRGGNQYF. The V call is TRBV6-5, the J call TRBJ2-3; the TRBD1 assignment by TCRdb is unverifiable without DNA. This CDR3 is 13 amino acids long. Germline V gene data show CDR1 as MNHEY and CDR2 as SVGAGI.

CDR3 amino acids: CASSRSGQGNTEAFF. The chain is built from TRBV3-1 and TRBJ1-1; TCRdb's D call of TRBD1 is untestable without DNA. CDR3 length equals 15 residues. CDR1 and CDR2 from the germline V gene are LGHDT and YNNKEL (reference sequence). The full variable domain, with the rest looked up from reference TRBV3-1 and TRBJ1-1, is DTAVSQTPKYLVTQMGNDKSIKCEQNLGHDTMYWYKQDSKKFLKIMFSYNNKELIINETVPNRFSPKSPDKAHLNLHINSLELGDSAVYFCASSRSGQGNTEAFFGQGTRLTVV.

This rearrangement joins TRBV5-1 to TRBJ2-4; TCRdb outputs TRBD1, but without DNA this stays unchecked. Germline CDR1 and CDR2: SGHRS and YFSETQ. CDR3 length: 16 amino acids. The CDR3 is CASSQGHEIAKNIQYF.